This T cell receptor (beta chain) was captured in a study of response to subunit inactivated influenza vaccine. TCRdb passed the RT-PCR reads through MiXCR, listing each CDR3 protein once. Of roughly 650,000 distinct CDR3 sequences listed, roughly 15% are singletons. Only a few counts were recorded for this clonotype. The CDR3 consists of 16 residues. The germline V and J ends were trimmed by 5 bases and 3 bases, with 20 bases remaining between them. Per germline, CDR1 MDHEN and CDR2 SYDVKM. V usage is TRBV28 and J usage is TRBJ2-7; D is tentatively TRBD1 or TRBD2 (5 bases each). The sequencing here drew on PBMCs from blood, taken roughly 2 weeks before vaccination. The source of this sequence is a man aged 45-65 years who received an inactivated influenza vaccine. CDR3 nucleotide sequence: TGTGCCAGCAGTCTTGCCGGGACCCCGACCCGCTACGAGCAGTACTTC. This gives the protein CASSLAGTPTRYEQYF. The complete variable domain, with remaining parts taken from reference TRBV28 and TRBJ2-7, reads DVKVTQSSRYLVKRTGEKVFLECVQDMDHENMFWYRQDPGLGLRLIYFSYDVKMKEKGDIPEGYSVSREKKERFSLILESASTNQTSMYLCASSLAGTPTRYEQYFGPGTRLTVT.